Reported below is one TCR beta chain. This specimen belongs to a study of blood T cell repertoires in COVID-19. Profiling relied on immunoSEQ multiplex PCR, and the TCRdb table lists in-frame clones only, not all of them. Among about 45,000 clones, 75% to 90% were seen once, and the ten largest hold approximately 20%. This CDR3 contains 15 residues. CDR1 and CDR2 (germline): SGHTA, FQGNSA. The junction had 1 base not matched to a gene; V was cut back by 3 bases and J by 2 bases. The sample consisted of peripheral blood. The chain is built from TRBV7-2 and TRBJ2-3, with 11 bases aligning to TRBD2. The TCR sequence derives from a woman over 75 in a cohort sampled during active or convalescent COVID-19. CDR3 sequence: CASSLTSGNTDTQYF. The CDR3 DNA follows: TGTGCCAGCAGCTTGACTAGCGGGAACACAGATACGCAGTATTTT.